Sequencing of this T cell receptor beta chain was carried out in a study of sequential checkpoint blockade in melanoma. Specified treatment: randomized to nivolumab then ipilimumab (arm A) or the reverse (arm B). From thawed PBMCs, live CD3+CD8+ cells negative for CD19 and CD56 were sorted. The CDR3 totals 14 residues. Trimming at V came to 7 bases and at J to 0 bases, leaving 4 bases not matched to a gene. CDR1 MNHEY and CDR2 SMNVEV come from the germline V gene (reference sequence). Sequencing used immunoSEQ multiplex PCR; TCRdb keeps in-frame clones, though not all of them. Altogether about 28,000 clones are present, about 89% being singletons, with the ten largest covering 14%.

The sequence came from a human donor with melanoma. The chain recombines TRBV27 with TRBJ2-3; 7 nucleotides line up with TRBD2. The sequencing here drew on CD8+ T cells sorted from blood (inferred from file names), taken from a patient given nivolumab and ipilimumab in sequence. DNA of the CDR3: TGTGCCAGCACCATAGCGGGTAGCACAGATACGCAGTATTTT. Its protein is CASTIAGSTDTQYF.